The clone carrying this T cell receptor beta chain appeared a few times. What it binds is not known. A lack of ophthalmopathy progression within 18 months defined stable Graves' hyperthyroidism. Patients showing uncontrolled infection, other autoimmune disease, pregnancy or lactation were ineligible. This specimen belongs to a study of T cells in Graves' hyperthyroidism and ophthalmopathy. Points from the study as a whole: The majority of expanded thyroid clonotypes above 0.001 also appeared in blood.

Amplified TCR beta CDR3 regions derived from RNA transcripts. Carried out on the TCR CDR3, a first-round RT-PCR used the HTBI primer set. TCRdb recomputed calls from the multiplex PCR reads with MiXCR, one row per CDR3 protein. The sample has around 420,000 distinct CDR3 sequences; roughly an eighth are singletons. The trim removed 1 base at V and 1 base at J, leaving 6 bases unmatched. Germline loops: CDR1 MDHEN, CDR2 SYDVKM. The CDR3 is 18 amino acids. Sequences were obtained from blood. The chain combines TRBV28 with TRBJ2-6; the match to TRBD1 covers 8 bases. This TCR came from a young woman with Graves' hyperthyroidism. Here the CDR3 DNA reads TGTGCCAGCAGTTTATCGCCAGGGGGCGGTTCTGGGGCCAACGTCCTGACTTTC. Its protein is CASSLSPGGGSGANVLTF. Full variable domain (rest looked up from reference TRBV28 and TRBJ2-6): DVKVTQSSRYLVKRTGEKVFLECVQDMDHENMFWYRQDPGLGLRLIYFSYDVKMKEKGDIPEGYSVSREKKERFSLILESASTNQTSMYLCASSLSPGGGSGANVLTFGAGSRLTVL.